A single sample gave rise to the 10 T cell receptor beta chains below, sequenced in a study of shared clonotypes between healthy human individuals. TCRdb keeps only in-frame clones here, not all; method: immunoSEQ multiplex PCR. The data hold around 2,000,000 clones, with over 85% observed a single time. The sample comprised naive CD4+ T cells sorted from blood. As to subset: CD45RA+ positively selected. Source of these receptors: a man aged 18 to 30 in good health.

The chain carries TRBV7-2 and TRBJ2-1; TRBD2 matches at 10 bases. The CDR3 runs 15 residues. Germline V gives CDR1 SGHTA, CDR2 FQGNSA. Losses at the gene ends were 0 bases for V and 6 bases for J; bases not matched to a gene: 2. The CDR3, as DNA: TGTGCCAGCAGCTTAGCTCCTAGCGGGAGCAATGAGCAGTTCTTC. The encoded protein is CASSLAPSGSNEQFF.

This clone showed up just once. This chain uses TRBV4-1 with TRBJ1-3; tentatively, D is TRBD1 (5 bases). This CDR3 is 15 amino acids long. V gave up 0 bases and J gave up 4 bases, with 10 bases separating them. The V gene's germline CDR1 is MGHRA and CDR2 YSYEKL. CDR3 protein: CASSQDREAGNTIYF. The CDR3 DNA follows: TGCGCCAGCAGCCAAGACAGGGAGGCCGGAAACACCATATATTTT.

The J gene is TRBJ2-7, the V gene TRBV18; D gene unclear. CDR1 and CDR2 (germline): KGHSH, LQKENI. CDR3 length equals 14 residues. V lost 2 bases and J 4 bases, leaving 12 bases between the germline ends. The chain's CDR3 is CASSPTSKIYEQYF. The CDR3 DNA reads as TGTGCCAGCTCACCAACCTCTAAAATATACGAGCAGTACTTC.

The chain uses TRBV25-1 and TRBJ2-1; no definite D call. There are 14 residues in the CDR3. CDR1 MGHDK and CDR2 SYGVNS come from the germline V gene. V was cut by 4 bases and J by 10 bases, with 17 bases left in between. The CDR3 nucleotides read TGTGCCAGCAGTGTTGTAGCCTCCACCGTGGAGCAGTTCTTC. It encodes CASSVVASTVEQFF.

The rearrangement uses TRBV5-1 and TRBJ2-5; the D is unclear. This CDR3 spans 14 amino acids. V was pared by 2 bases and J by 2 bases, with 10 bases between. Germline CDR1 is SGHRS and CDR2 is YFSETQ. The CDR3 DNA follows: TGCGCCAGCAGCTTTCGCCCAGGACAAGAGACCCAGTACTTC. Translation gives CASSFRPGQETQYF.

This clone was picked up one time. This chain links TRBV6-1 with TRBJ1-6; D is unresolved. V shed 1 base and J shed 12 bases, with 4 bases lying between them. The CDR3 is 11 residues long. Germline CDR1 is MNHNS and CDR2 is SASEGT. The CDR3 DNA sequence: TGTGCCAGCAGTGAAGGGGTACCCCTCCACTTT. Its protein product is CASSEGVPLHF.

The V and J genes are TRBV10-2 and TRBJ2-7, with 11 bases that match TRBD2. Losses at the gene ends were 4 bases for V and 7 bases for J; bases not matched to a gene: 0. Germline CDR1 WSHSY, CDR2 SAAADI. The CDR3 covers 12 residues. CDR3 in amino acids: CASSGLAGEQYF. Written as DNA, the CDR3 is TGCGCCAGCAGTGGACTAGCGGGGGAGCAGTACTTC.

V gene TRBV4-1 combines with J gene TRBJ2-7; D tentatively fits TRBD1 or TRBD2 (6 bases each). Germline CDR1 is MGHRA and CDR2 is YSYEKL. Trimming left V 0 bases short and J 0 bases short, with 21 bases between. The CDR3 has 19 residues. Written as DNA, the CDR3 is TGCGCCAGCAGCCAAGATAAGAAGGTTGGCAGGGGAGGCTCCTACGAGCAGTACTTC. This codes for CASSQDKKVGRGGSYEQYF.

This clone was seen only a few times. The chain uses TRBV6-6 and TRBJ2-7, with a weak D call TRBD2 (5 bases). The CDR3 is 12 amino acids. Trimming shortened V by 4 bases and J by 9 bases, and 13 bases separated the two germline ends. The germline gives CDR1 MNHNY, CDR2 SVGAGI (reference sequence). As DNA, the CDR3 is TGTGCCAGCAGTTCCATAGCGCGAGCGCAGTACTTC. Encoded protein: CASSSIARAQYF.

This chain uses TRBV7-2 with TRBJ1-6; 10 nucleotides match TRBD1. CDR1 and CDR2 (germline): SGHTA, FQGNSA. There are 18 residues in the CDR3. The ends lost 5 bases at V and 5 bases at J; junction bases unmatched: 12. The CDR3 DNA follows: TGTGCCAGCAGCGCCCGGGACAGGGGATCGAGGAATAATTCACCCCTCCACTTT. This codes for CASSARDRGSRNNSPLHF.